The 8 T cell receptor beta chains presented below share a single source sample, sequenced in a study of CD8+ T cells in alopecia areata. Documented treatment: oral pan-JAK inhibitor, 5-10 mg twice daily. RNA extraction and reverse transcription yielded cDNA as sequencing template. Clones were read by immunoSEQ multiplex PCR, and TCRdb kept only the in-frame ones, dropping some. The repertoire holds approximately 140,000 clones, with 86% as singletons. The sample was CD8+ T cells sorted from blood, taken at week 4, from a patient treated with tofacitinib. The receptors were sampled from a human donor with alopecia areata.

This rearrangement joins TRBV4-1 to TRBJ2-7; 7 bases map to TRBD2. From germline, CDR1 is MGHRA and CDR2 YSYEKL. The junction had 6 bases not matched to a gene; V was cut back by 0 bases and J by 4 bases. The CDR3 runs to 15 residues. CDR3: CASSQEASGEYEQYF. In DNA, the CDR3 is TGCGCCAGCAGCCAAGAGGCTAGCGGAGAGTACGAGCAGTACTTC.

The chain employs TRBV5-6 and TRBJ1-2; 7 nucleotides match TRBD1. This CDR3 region has 15 residues. Germline V gene data show CDR1 as SGHDT and CDR2 as YYEEEE. After removal of 0 bases from V and 6 bases from J, the junction contained 8 bases not matched to a gene. This CDR3 is CASSLGGGNWDGYTF. The CDR3 bases are TGTGCCAGCAGCTTGGGAGGGGGCAACTGGGATGGCTACACCTTC.

This clone is a singleton in its sample. The rearrangement uses TRBV29-1 and TRBJ2-1; possibly TRBD1 for D (6 bases). Germline values: CDR1 SQVTM, CDR2 ANQGSEA. CDR3 size: 15 residues. V lost 2 bases and J lost 0, with 11 bases in between. DNA of the CDR3: TGCAGCGTTGAACGACCGACAGGCTCCTACAATGAGCAGTTCTTC. This sequence encodes CSVERPTGSYNEQFF.

The V and J genes are TRBV7-9 and TRBJ2-5; possibly TRBD1 or TRBD2 for D (5 bases each). V was cut by 5 bases and J by 1 base, with 11 bases left in between. The length of the CDR3 is 14 residues. CDR1 is SEHNR and CDR2 is FQNEAQ in the germline V gene (reference sequence). The chain's CDR3 is CASSQGRFQETQYF. The DNA for the CDR3 is TGTGCCAGCAGCCAGGGACGGTTCCAAGAGACCCAGTACTTC.

The rearrangement links TRBV5-6 to TRBJ2-2; 7 nucleotides align to TRBD2. Per germline, CDR1 SGHDT and CDR2 YYEEEE. The CDR3 has 16 amino acids. Germline trimming cut 1 base from V and 3 bases from J; bases unmatched to any gene: 6. The CDR3 spells CASSLLAGEDTGELFF. The CDR3 bases are TGTGCCAGCAGCTTGTTGGCGGGAGAGGACACCGGGGAGCTGTTTTTT.

This clone has just one count. Here the CDR3 DNA reads TGCGCCAGCAGCCAAGGATTAGGGGAGGACACTGAAGCTTTCTTT. Translating gives CASSQGLGEDTEAFF. This rearrangement joins TRBV4-1 to TRBJ1-1; the D gene is possibly TRBD1 (5 bases). Trimming stripped 1 base from V and 3 bases from J, with 12 bases between. CDR1 is MGHRA, CDR2 YSYEKL, per germline. This CDR3 contains 15 residues.

This clone was detected only once. The chain has TRBV5-4 and TRBJ1-2, with D hard to call. Trimming removed 3 bases at V and 7 bases at J, with 10 bases between. The CDR3 covers 12 residues. Germline V lookup: CDR1 SGHNT, CDR2 YYREEE (reference sequence). CDR3 region: CASSSGSGGYTF. As DNA, the CDR3 is TGTGCCAGCAGCTCAGGAAGTGGTGGCTACACCTTC.

The chain uses TRBV9 and TRBJ1-3; TRBD1 matches at 8 bases. The J segment lost 5 bases and the V segment lost 4 bases, leaving 5 bases of the junction unmatched. The germline CDR1 and CDR2 sequences are SGDLS and YYNGEE. The CDR3 has 14 amino acids. In DNA, the CDR3 is TGTGCCAGCAGCCCTGGACAGGGAAGAAACACCATATATTTT. Amino acid sequence: CASSPGQGRNTIYF.